The 4 T cell receptor beta chains below all came from one sample that was sequenced in a study of shared clonotypes between healthy human individuals. TCRdb keeps only in-frame clones here, not all; method: immunoSEQ multiplex PCR. The table has 950,000 to 1,300,000 clones, around four fifths seen once. The sample consisted of memory CD4+ T cells sorted from blood. Subset here: CD45RA-negative fraction. Every receptor here comes from a man in his late teens or twenties in good health.

This clone has only one observation. The rearrangement links TRBV28 to TRBJ2-1; the match to TRBD1 covers 7 bases. V lost 7 bases to trimming and J lost 7 bases; unmatched junction nucleotides: 4. The CDR3 contains 12 residues. Germline V lookup: CDR1 MDHEN, CDR2 SYDVKM. Written as DNA, the CDR3 is TGTGCCAGCACCGACAGGGCGAATGAGCAGTTCTTC. Translating it yields CASTDRANEQFF.

V gene TRBV7-9 combines with J gene TRBJ2-2; D is unresolved. V lost 5 bases, J lost 6 bases, and 10 bases lay in between. Germline lookup yields CDR1 SEHNR and CDR2 FQNEAQ (reference sequence). CDR3 length: 13 residues. CDR3 residues: CASSPAPSGELFF. CDR3 sequence (DNA): TGTGCCAGCAGCCCGGCCCCCTCCGGGGAGCTGTTTTTT.

The rearrangement links TRBV5-1 to TRBJ2-7, with D perhaps TRBD1 or TRBD2 (5 bases each). The germline gives CDR1 SGHRS, CDR2 YFSETQ. This CDR3 is built from 15 residues. Deletions cut 5 bases from V and 0 bases from J, with 15 bases between. CDR3 amino acids: CASREVSGSSYEQYF. CDR3 nucleotides: TGCGCCAGCAGAGAGGTTTCAGGGAGCTCCTACGAGCAGTACTTC.

This rearrangement joins TRBV29-1 to TRBJ2-7; D may correspond to TRBD1 or TRBD2 (5 bases each). Germline V gene sequence: CDR1 SQVTM, CDR2 ANQGSEA. The V and J ends lost 6 bases and 0 bases respectively, with 12 bases between them. This CDR3 comprises 13 residues. The CDR3 region is CSVRGWSSYEQYF. In DNA, the CDR3 is TGCAGCGTGAGGGGCTGGAGCTCCTACGAGCAGTACTTC.